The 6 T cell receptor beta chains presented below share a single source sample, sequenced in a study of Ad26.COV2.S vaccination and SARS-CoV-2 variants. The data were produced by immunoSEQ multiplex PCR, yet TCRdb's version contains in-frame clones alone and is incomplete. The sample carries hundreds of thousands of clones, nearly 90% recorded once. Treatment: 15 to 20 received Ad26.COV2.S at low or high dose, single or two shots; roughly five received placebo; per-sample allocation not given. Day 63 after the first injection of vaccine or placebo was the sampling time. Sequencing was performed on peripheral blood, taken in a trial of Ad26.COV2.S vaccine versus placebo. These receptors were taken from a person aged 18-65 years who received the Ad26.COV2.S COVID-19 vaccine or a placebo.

This chain's CDR3 is CASSGDRALRSPLHF. The CDR3, as DNA: TGTGCCAGCAGCGGGGACAGAGCATTGAGGTCACCCCTCCACTTT. The chain is built from TRBV7-9 and TRBJ1-6, with 7 bases that match TRBD1. Looked up from germline, CDR1 is SEHNR and CDR2 is FQNEAQ (reference sequence). Unmatched junction bases numbered 11, after V lost 5 bases and J lost 10 bases. This CDR3 is built from 15 residues.

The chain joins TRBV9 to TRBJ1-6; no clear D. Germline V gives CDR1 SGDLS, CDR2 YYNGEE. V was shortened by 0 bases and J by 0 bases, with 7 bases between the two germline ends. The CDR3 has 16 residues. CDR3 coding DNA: TGTGCCAGCAGCGTAGCATCCAACTCCTATAATTCACCCCTCCACTTT. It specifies CASSVASNSYNSPLHF.

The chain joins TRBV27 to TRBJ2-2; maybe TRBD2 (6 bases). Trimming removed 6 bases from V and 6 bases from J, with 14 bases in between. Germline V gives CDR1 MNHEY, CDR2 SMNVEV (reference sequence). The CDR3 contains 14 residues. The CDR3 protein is CASRRATGAGELFF. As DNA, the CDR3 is TGTGCCAGCAGACGGGCGACGGGGGCCGGGGAGCTGTTTTTT.

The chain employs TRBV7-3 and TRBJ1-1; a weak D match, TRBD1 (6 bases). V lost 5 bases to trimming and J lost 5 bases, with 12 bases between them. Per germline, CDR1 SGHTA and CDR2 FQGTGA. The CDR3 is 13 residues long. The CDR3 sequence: CASSLQGLTEAFF. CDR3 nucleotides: TGTGCCAGCAGCCTACAGGGTTTGACTGAAGCTTTCTTT.

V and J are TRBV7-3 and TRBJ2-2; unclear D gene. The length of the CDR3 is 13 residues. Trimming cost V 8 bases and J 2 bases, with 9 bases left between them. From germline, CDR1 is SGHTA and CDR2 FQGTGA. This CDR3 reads CASRSTNTGELFF. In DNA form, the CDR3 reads TGTGCCAGCCGCTCGACTAACACCGGGGAGCTGTTTTTT.

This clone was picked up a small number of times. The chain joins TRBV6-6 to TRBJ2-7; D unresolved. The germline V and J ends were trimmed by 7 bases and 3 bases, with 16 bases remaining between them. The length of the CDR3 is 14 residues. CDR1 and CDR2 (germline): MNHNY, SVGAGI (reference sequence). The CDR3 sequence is CASTKWGSRYEQYF. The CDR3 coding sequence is TGTGCCAGCACCAAATGGGGAAGTCGCTACGAGCAGTACTTC.